Listed below are T cell receptor beta chains from one sample, sequenced in a study of blood T cells in healthy people across ages. Each CDR3 protein is one row after TCRdb ran MiXCR on the 5' RACE reads. The profile shows about 640,000 distinct CDR3 sequences, roughly 53% of them singletons. The sample consisted of blood. The source is a man in his 60s in good health. The CDR3 runs from the conserved cysteine through the conserved F or W. The order of the fields is J gene, D gene, V gene, clone size, CDR3 DNA, CDR3 protein. D genes are given only for firm matches. A row's size may be missing; if present it is once, few, many or a size class.

TRBJ2-1 NA TRBV2 many TGCGCCAGCAGGGCGTACAATGAGCAGTTCTTC CASRAYNEQFF
TRBJ2-5 NA TRBV29-1 NA TGCAGCGCCCTTAGGGGACAAGAGACCCAGTACTTC CSALRGQETQYF
TRBJ2-7 TRBD2 TRBV18 NA TGTGCCAGCTCATCCCTAGCGGGGGGCTGGTACGAGCAGTACTTC CASSSLAGGWYEQYF
TRBJ2-5 NA TRBV7-2 many TGTGCCAGCAGCTTCCAATGGGGGCCCCAAGAGACCCAGTACTTC CASSFQWGPQETQYF
TRBJ2-5 NA TRBV2 few TGTGCCAGCAATCCACTGACCCAACAAGAGACCCAGTACTTC CASNPLTQQETQYF
TRBJ1-6 NA TRBV5-1 NA TGCGCCAGCAGCAACGACAGGCCGGGCTCCTATAATTCACCCCTCCACTTT CASSNDRPGSYNSPLHF
TRBJ2-1 TRBD2 TRBV4-2 NA TGTGCCAGCAGCCAGGAAACTAGCGGGGGCTACAATGAGCAGTTCTTC CASSQETSGGYNEQFF
TRBJ1-2 TRBD1 TRBV5-1 few TGCGCCAGCAGCAGGGGACAGGGCGCCTATGGCTACACCTTC CASSRGQGAYGYTF
TRBJ1-6 NA TRBV12-3/TRBV12-4 NA TGTGCCAGCAGGCTGGGTTTGGGGTCCTATAATTCACCCCTCCACTTT CASRLGLGSYNSPLHF
TRBJ2-1 NA TRBV5-1 few TGCGCCAGTCAACAAGGGACCTACAATGAGCAGTTCTTC CASQQGTYNEQFF
TRBJ2-3 NA TRBV28 NA TGTGCCAGTGCTACAGTTTCCACAGATACGCAGTATTTT CASATVSTDTQYF
TRBJ2-1 NA TRBV20-1 few TGCAGTGCTAGTGGGGGGATCGGCTACAATGAGCAGTTCTTC CSASGGIGYNEQFF
TRBJ1-6 NA TRBV7-2 NA TGTGCCAGCAGCTCCCGTTTAAGTTCACCCCTCCACTTT CASSSRLSSPLHF
TRBJ2-7 TRBD2 TRBV6-6 few TGTGCCAGCAGCCCCCGGGGGGTTAATTCCTACGAGCAGTACTTC CASSPRGVNSYEQYF
TRBJ1-2 NA TRBV27 NA TGTGCCAGCAGTTTATCTGGTCAGGGGCTAGGGGGCTACACCTTC CASSLSGQGLGGYTF
TRBJ2-3 NA TRBV10-3 NA TGTGCCATCAGTGCGGGACAAGGACGCACAGATACGCAGTATTTT CAISAGQGRTDTQYF
TRBJ2-1 NA TRBV7-2 NA TGTGCCAGCAGCCCACGACTACGCCCCTACAATGAGCAGTTCTTC CASSPRLRPYNEQFF
TRBJ2-7 TRBD2 TRBV7-2 NA TGTGCCAGCAGCTTAGCTAGCGGGACCCCTTCCTACGAGCAGTACTTC CASSLASGTPSYEQYF
TRBJ2-7 NA TRBV5-1 NA TGTGCCAGCAGCTTGGGGGCAGCGACCTACGAGCAGTACTTC CASSLGAATYEQYF
TRBJ2-5 TRBD1 TRBV20-1 few TGCAGTGCTAGAGAAGAGGGCAGGGGGGAGACCCAGTACTTC CSAREEGRGETQYF
TRBJ2-3 TRBD2 TRBV19 once TGTGCCAGTAGTATTCGAACTAGCGGGGGAAAATCTAGCACAGATACGCAGTATTTT CASSIRTSGGKSSTDTQYF
TRBJ2-3 NA TRBV20-1 once TGCAGTGCTAGAGATAGGGATACGCAGTATTTT CSARDRDTQYF
TRBJ2-1 TRBD2 TRBV7-8 once TGTGCCAGCAGCTTAGCGCGGACTAGCGGGTCCCACAATGAGCAGTTCTTC CASSLARTSGSHNEQFF
TRBJ2-3 TRBD2 TRBV5-1 NA TGCGCCAGCAGCTTGGTTGGGACTAGCGGTGCCTCGGGAGATACGCAGTATTTT CASSLVGTSGASGDTQYF
TRBJ2-7 NA TRBV27 NA TGTGCCAGCGGGCTTACAGGGGGGGTTGCCTACGAGCAGTACTTC CASGLTGGVAYEQYF
TRBJ2-5 TRBD2 TRBV29-1 NA TGCAGCGTTACCGCGGGGGGCTGGCCGCAAGAGACCCAGTACTTC CSVTAGGWPQETQYF
TRBJ2-6 TRBD1 TRBV20-1 few TGCAGTGCTAGCTCCCTACAGGGGGATTTAGGGGCCAACGTCCTGACTTTC CSASSLQGDLGANVLTF
TRBJ2-3 NA TRBV4-1 NA TGCGCCAGCAGCCAAGGCGGGTTCACTAGCACAGATACGCAGTATTTT CASSQGGFTSTDTQYF
TRBJ1-2 TRBD1 TRBV12-3/TRBV12-4 NA TGTGCCAGCAGTGCGACAGGGAACTATGGCTACACCTTC CASSATGNYGYTF